Here is one T cell receptor beta chain with its context. What it binds is not known. Sequencing followed a ViraFEST assay step that expanded antigen-specific CD4+ T cells with viral peptide pools. At the end of 10 days of culture, CD4+ T cells were isolated. Each participant received a vaccine that was either BNT162b2 or mRNA-1273, given as two doses. Half-medium exchanges with IL-2 medium took place on days 3 and 7. The data derive from a study of vaccination effects on CD4 cells after COVID-19. About the study: Relative to the second dose, post-vaccine samples were obtained a median of 72 days later.

The CDR3 sequence is 14 residues long. The V end lost 3 bases, the J end lost 2 bases, and 9 bases lay between the germline ends. Germline CDR1 is MNHEY and CDR2 is SVGAGI. Clones were sequenced by immunoSEQ multiplex PCR, and TCRdb holds only the in-frame ones, with some missing. The data show approximately 30,000 clones, with around 80% seen just once and about 1.6% held by the top ten. Study-level points and caveats: Healthy vaccine recipients' vaccine-induced clones were almost all SARS-CoV-2 mono-reactive.

The source is a human donor who received a COVID-19 vaccine. Some clones in this sample may be carry-over from other donors' samples. The chain is built from TRBV6-5 and TRBJ2-3; perhaps D is TRBD1 or TRBD2 (5 bases each). The sample consisted of CD4+ T cells from PBMCs cultured with HCoV-NL63 spike peptides, taken after COVID-19 vaccination. The CDR3 sequence is CASSYRDHTDTQYF. CDR3 coding DNA: TGTGCCAGCAGTTATAGGGACCACACAGATACGCAGTATTTT.